Included here is one TCR beta chain sequence, with context. As yet, its antigen is unknown. This specimen comes from a study of T cell responses to AZD1222 COVID-19 vaccine. This CDR3 spans 12 amino acids. CDR1 is SQVTM and CDR2 is ANQGSEA in the germline V gene. V lost 7 bases and J lost 4, with 13 bases in between. Here immunoSEQ multiplex PCR was the method, and the copy in TCRdb shows in-frame clones only, minus some. The data contain 150,000 to 200,000 clones, 75% to 90% of them seen just once; the ten biggest clones take up around 2.9%. General study findings and limits: Samples come after the peak T cell response, not at day 14. Only six people who got AZD1222 tested seropositive at baseline. Most donors were white British, females outnumbered males, and clonal diversity was possibly underestimated. The study found vaccine-associated CD4 TCRs spanning spike, dominant at 160-218 and 743-854.

This TCR was recovered from an adult in good health. The sample consisted of peripheral blood, taken on day 0 of MenACWY control vaccination. The chain recombines TRBV29-1 with TRBJ1-2; D is undetermined. DNA of the CDR3: TGCAGCGGGGTGGAGGGCCCCTATGGCTACACCTTC. This encodes CSGVEGPYGYTF.